This T cell receptor beta chain was sequenced during a study of CD8 T cells in ankylosing spondylitis. Study observations and caveats: Matched ankylosing spondylitis synovial fluid reportedly showed significant enrichment of disease-linked clones. Characteristic, it appeared, of ankylosing spondylitis blood was a TCR beta motif of roughly eight highly homologous variants.

Using quantitative 5'-RACE with molecular barcodes, the authors made TCR beta libraries. One entry per CDR3 protein, called by TCRdb with MiXCR from the 5' RACE reads. The sample has around 540,000 distinct CDR3 sequences, over 9.5% seen once. This CDR3 has 12 amino acids. Germline assignment: CDR1 LGHDT and CDR2 YNNKEL (reference sequence). This clonotype showed up many times. The antigen is undetermined. The junction departs from germline at one end; a sequencing error may be responsible. This receptor was identified in a male donor with ankylosing spondylitis. This rearrangement joins TRBV3-1 to TRBJ2-5; D is unclear. Material for sequencing was blood, either unsorted or a sorted T cell fraction (not recorded which). In nucleotides, the CDR3 is TGTGCCAGCAGCCAAGGGTCCATTACCCCGTACTTC. Translation: CASSQGSITPYF.